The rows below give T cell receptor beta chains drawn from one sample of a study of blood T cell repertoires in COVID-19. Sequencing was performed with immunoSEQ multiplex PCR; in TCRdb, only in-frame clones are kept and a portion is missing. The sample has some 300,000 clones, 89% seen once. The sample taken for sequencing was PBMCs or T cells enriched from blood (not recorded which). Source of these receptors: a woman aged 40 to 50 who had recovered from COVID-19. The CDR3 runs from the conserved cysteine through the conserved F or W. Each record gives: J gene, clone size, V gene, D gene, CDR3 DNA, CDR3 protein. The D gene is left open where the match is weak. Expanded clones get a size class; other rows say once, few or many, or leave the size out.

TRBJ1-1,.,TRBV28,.,TGTGCCAGCAGTTTGGAGGTTCTGAACACTGAAGCTTTCTTT,CASSLEVLNTEAFF
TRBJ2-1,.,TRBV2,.,TGTGCCAGCAGTGAAATGGACGGAGGGGTCTACAATGAGCAGTTCTTC,CASSEMDGGVYNEQFF
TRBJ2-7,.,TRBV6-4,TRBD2,TGTGCCAGCAGTGCCCTCAGAGCGGGGGCCTCCTACGAGCAGTACTTC,CASSALRAGASYEQYF
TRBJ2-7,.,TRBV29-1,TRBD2,TGCAGCGTTGCGGGGGGGTACGGGGAGCAGTACTTC,CSVAGGYGEQYF
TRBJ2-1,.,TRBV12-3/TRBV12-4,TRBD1,TGTGCCAGCAGTCAAGACAGGGATGAGCAGTTCTTC,CASSQDRDEQFF
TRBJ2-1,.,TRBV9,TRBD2,TGTGCCAGCTCGTCTAGCGGGAGGTACAATGAGCAGTTCTTC,CASSSSGRYNEQFF
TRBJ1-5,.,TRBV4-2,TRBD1,TGTGCCAGCAGCCCCGTCCCGACAGGGGTCCAGCCCCAGCATTTT,CASSPVPTGVQPQHF
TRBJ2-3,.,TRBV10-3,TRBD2,TGTGCCATAACTAGCGGGAGCGGTACGCAGTATTTT,CAITSGSGTQYF
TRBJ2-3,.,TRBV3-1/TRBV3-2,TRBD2,TGTGCCAGCAGCCAACCCCTAGCGGGAGGGTCTGGAGATACGCAGTATTTT,CASSQPLAGGSGDTQYF
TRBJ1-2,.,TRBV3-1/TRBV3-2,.,TGTGCCAGCGCCTATCCGGGCTCAGAGCGGGATGGCTACACCTTC,CASAYPGSERDGYTF
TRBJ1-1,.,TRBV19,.,TGTGCCAGTAGTAACAGGGCCAACACTGAAGCTTTCTTT,CASSNRANTEAFF
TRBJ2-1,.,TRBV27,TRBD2,TGTGCCAGCAGTCCCCGGACTAGCGGGAGTATCGGGGATGAGCAGTTCTTC,CASSPRTSGSIGDEQFF
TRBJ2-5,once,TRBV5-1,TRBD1,TGCGCCAGCAGCCCGGGACAGATGTTCCAGGAGACCCAGTACTTC,CASSPGQMFQETQYF
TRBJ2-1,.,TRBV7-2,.,TGTGCCAGCAGCCCACGGGTCGGTGAGCAGTTCTTC,CASSPRVGEQFF
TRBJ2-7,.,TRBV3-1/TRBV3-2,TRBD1,TGTGCCAGCAGCCACCTAACAGGGGGCCGCGGGGGCTTCCCCTACGAGCAGTACTTC,CASSHLTGGRGGFPYEQYF
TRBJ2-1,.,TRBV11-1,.,TGTGCCAGCAGCGGATGGGGAGGTCAGAATGAGCAGTTCTTC,CASSGWGGQNEQFF
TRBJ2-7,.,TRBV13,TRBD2,TGTGCCAGCAGCCCCCTAGCGGGAGGGTACGAGCAGTACTTC,CASSPLAGGYEQYF
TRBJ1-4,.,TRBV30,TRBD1,TGTGCCTGGAGTGTACGTTGGACAGGGGAAGAAAAACTGTTTTTT,CAWSVRWTGEEKLFF
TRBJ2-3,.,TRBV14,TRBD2,TGTGCCAGCAGCCAAGATAAGAGGGCGGGGGTCGGCACAGATACGCAGTATTTT,CASSQDKRAGVGTDTQYF
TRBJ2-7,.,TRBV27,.,TGTGCCAGCAGTTTAGGGGGGGCCCCCTCCTACGAGCAGTACTTC,CASSLGGAPSYEQYF
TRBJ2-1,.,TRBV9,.,TGTGCCAGCAGCGTCGCGAACAATGAGCAGTTCTTC,CASSVANNEQFF
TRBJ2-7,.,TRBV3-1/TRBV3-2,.,TGTGCCAGCAGCCAAATGACAGACTACGAGCAGTACTTC,CASSQMTDYEQYF
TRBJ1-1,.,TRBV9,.,TGTGCCAGCAGCGTTTCAGGGGCGAACACTGAAGCTTTCTTT,CASSVSGANTEAFF
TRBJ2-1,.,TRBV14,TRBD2,TGTGCCAGCAGCCAATTGGGACTAGCGGGGTCCCTGGGTTACAATGAGCAGTTCTTC,CASSQLGLAGSLGYNEQFF
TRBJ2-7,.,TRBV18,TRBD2,TGTGCCAGCTCCCAAACTAGCGGGGGACCTTACGAGCAGTACTTC,CASSQTSGGPYEQYF
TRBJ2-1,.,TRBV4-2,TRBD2,TGTGCCAGCAGCCGGAGCGGGACCTACAATGAGCAGTTCTTC,CASSRSGTYNEQFF